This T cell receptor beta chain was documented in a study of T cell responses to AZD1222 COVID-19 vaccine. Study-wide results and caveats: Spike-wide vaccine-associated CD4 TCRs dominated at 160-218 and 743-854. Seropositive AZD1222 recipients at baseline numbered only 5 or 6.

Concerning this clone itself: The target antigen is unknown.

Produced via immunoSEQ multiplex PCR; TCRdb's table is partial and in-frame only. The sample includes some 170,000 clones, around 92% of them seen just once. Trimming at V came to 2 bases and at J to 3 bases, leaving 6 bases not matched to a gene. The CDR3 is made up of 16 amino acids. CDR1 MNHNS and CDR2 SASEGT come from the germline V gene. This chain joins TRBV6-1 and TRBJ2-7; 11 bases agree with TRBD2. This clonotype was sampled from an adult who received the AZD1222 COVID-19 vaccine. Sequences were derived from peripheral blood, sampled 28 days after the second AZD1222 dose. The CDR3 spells CASSEPVAGGLYEQYF. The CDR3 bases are TGTGCCAGCAGTGAACCTGTAGCGGGGGGGCTCTACGAGCAGTACTTC.